This T cell receptor (beta chain) was captured in a study of T cell repertoires in cytomegalovirus infection. The overall study: Public TCR beta signatures marked donors with CMV infection and the matching HLA. Study-wide results and limits: Based on cumulative public TCR beta family frequency, carriers of CMV plus the relevant HLA were identified. Dominating the ex vivo response were HLA-C-restricted CMV-specific TCR beta clonotypes.

This clonotype was found a few times. Its specificity is unknown. TCRdb reanalysed the reads using MiXCR and keeps one entry per CDR3 protein. The sample lists 250,000 or so distinct CDR3 sequences; around 9% were seen once. This CDR3 has 18 residues. J lost 7 bases, V lost 1 base, and 18 bases had no gene match. CDR1 is SGHTA and CDR2 is FQGNSA in the germline V gene. The chain recombines TRBV7-2 with TRBJ2-5; 7 bases are a match to TRBD2. The sequence was obtained from a human donor in good health (CMV status not recorded). Some clones in this sample may be carry-over from other donors' samples. What was sequenced was PBMCs. The CDR3: CASSLGGGHQGTLGTQYF. Here the CDR3 DNA reads TGTGCCAGCAGCTTAGGGGGAGGGCATCAGGGTACCCTAGGGACCCAGTACTTC.